This entry concerns a single T cell receptor beta chain. The CDR3 has 14 residues. Germline CDR1 and CDR2: LGHNT and FRNRAP. Deletions cut 2 bases from V and 7 bases from J, with 11 bases between. Libraries were prepared by immunoSEQ multiplex PCR; TCRdb keeps only in-frame clonotypes and omits some of them. The table shows 300,000 to 400,000 clones, with around nine tenths occurring only once. These data belong to a study of blood T cell repertoires in COVID-19. The clonotype was recovered from a woman aged 55-75 years with COVID-19, enrolled during active disease. The rearrangement links TRBV12-5 to TRBJ2-2, with D tentatively TRBD1 (5 bases). Source material: peripheral blood. In nucleotides, the CDR3 is TGTGCTAGTGGTTTGCACAGGTCAATCGGGGAGCTGTTTTTT. Translation: CASGLHRSIGELFF.